The clone carrying this T cell receptor beta chain was recorded at least ten times. The antigen remains undetermined. Profiles of TCR beta VDJ and CDR3 were generated from a genomic DNA template. TCRdb recomputed calls from the reads with MiXCR, one row per CDR3 protein. The sample lists about 110,000 distinct CDR3 sequences, around 50% occurring once. The CDR3 loop spans 19 amino acids. V was clipped by 1 base and J by 4 bases; unmatched bases: 15. From germline, CDR1 is SGHAT and CDR2 FQNNGV. The data are from a study of CD8+CD57+ T cells in acquired aplastic anemia. About the research overall: DNA from sorted CD4+ and CD8+ cells averaged roughly 3.2 ug. Mean read depth for CD4+ cells from healthy donors was 10 million to 13 million.

Whole-study results and caveats: Patients and controls shared nearly 30 CD8+ CDR3 sequences, which appeared highly expressed in patients and within their immunodominant clones.

The rearrangement uses TRBV11-2 and TRBJ2-3; 9 nucleotides align to TRBD2. The TCR comes from a human donor in good health, serving as a control. The specimen sequenced was sorted CD4+, CD8+, or CD8+CD57+ T cells (not recorded which) from PBMCs. CDR3 sequence (DNA): TGTGCCAGCAGCTTAGGTGGCGGGGGGGCCGAGAGTATGGCAGATACGCAGTATTTT. Residues: CASSLGGGGAESMADTQYF. Variable domain in full (rest from reference TRBV11-2 and TRBJ2-3): EAGVAQSPRYKIIEKRQSVAFWCNPISGHATLYWYQQILGQGPKLLIQFQNNGVVDDSQLPKDRFSAERLKGVDSTLKIQPAKLEDSAVYLCASSLGGGGAESMADTQYFGPGTRLTVL.